The rows below give T cell receptor beta chains drawn from one sample of a study of cytomegalovirus exposure and HLA in healthy donors. Clones were read by immunoSEQ multiplex PCR, and TCRdb kept only the in-frame ones, dropping some. The table lists approximately 59,000 clones, 55% to 75% of them singletons. Sequences were obtained from PBMCs. Source of these receptors: a man aged 40-55 years in good health and CMV-seropositive. Each CDR3 is given with its conserved first and last residue. Fields, in order: CDR3 length, V gene, D gene, J gene, clone size, CDR3 protein, CDR3 DNA. D genes are given only for firm matches. Clone size is stated in some rows and not others, as once, few, many or a class when expanded.

>15|TRBV5-4|NA|TRBJ2-6|NA
CASSLDRGGANVLTF
TGTGCCAGCAGCTTAGATAGGGGTGGGGCCAACGTCCTGACTTTC
>13|TRBV7-2|NA|TRBJ1-2|NA
CASSFMSGYGYTF
TGTGCCAGCAGCTTCATGTCCGGCTATGGCTACACCTTC
>16|TRBV13|TRBD1|TRBJ2-7|few
CASSFTVGTANYEQYF
TGTGCCAGCAGCTTCACCGTTGGGACAGCCAACTACGAGCAGTACTTC
>16|TRBV7-9|NA|TRBJ2-6|NA
CASRHRVSLGANVLTF
TGTGCCAGCAGGCACAGGGTTTCGCTTGGGGCCAACGTCCTGACTTTC
>15|TRBV11-3|NA|TRBJ1-1|NA
CASTVSSGSNTEAFF
TGTGCCAGCACCGTCTCCTCGGGGTCGAACACTGAAGCTTTCTTT
>17|TRBV30|TRBD1|TRBJ2-2|NA
CAWSVYFGQGTTGELFF
TGTGCCTGGAGTGTATACTTCGGACAGGGGACCACCGGGGAGCTGTTTTTT
>16|TRBV7-9|NA|TRBJ1-3|NA
CASSLTGGLAGNTIYF
TGTGCCAGCAGCTTGACCGGGGGACTCGCTGGAAACACCATATATTTT
>16|TRBV6-5|NA|TRBJ1-1|NA
CASSYSWQIMNTEAFF
TGTGCCAGCAGTTACTCATGGCAGATTATGAACACTGAAGCTTTCTTT
>16|TRBV4-3|TRBD1|TRBJ1-4|NA
CASSQSRDRHYEKLFF
TGCGCCAGCAGCCAGAGCCGGGACAGGCATTATGAAAAACTGTTTTTT
>15|TRBV5-4|TRBD2|TRBJ2-1|NA
CASSGTSGGAEEQFF
TGTGCCAGCAGCGGGACTAGCGGGGGGGCTGAAGAGCAGTTCTTC
>13|TRBV6-5|NA|TRBJ1-2|NA
CASSYSVTVGYTF
TGTGCCAGCAGTTACTCGGTCACGGTTGGCTACACCTTC
>14|TRBV6-1|NA|TRBJ1-1|NA
CASSNSFDTAEAFF
TGTGCCAGCAGTAACAGTTTTGATACGGCTGAAGCTTTCTTT
>15|TRBV5-1|NA|TRBJ2-6|few
CASSPAASGANVLTF
TGCGCCAGCAGCCCGGCGGCCTCTGGGGCCAACGTCCTGACTTTC
>13|TRBV6-6|NA|TRBJ1-3|NA
CASSSSGEHTIYF
TGTGCCAGCAGTTCCTCAGGGGAACACACCATATATTTT
>16|TRBV9|TRBD2|TRBJ2-7|NA
CASSAPRGDGASEQYF
TGTGCCAGCAGCGCCCCCCGGGGGGACGGCGCCTCCGAGCAGTACTTC
>14|TRBV6-5|NA|TRBJ2-3|few
CASSPQDYTDTQYF
TGTGCCAGCAGTCCCCAGGACTACACAGATACGCAGTATTTT
>14|TRBV13|TRBD1|TRBJ1-2|NA
CASSSGGQGGGYTF
TGTGCCAGCAGCTCAGGGGGACAGGGAGGAGGCTACACCTTC
>12|TRBV30|TRBD2|TRBJ2-2|NA
CAWTSGGAWLFF
TGTGCCTGGACTAGCGGGGGGGCATGGCTGTTTTTT
>15|TRBV6-5|TRBD1|TRBJ1-6|NA
CASSRDRALNSPLHF
TGTGCCAGCAGTCGAGACAGGGCGCTCAATTCACCCCTCCACTTT
>14|TRBV2|NA|TRBJ2-5|few
CASSEAGARETQYF
TGTGCCAGCAGTGAAGCAGGGGCTCGGGAGACCCAGTACTTC
>13|TRBV6-5|NA|TRBJ2-3|NA
CASSDLASDTQYF
TGTGCCAGCAGTGACCTAGCGTCGGATACGCAGTATTTT
>15|TRBV5-1|NA|TRBJ2-3|few
CASSLAGQNTDTQYF
TGCGCCAGCAGCTTGGCGGGACAAAACACAGATACGCAGTATTTT
>17|TRBV5-6|TRBD1|TRBJ1-1|NA
CASSLGPRGAENTEAFF
TGTGCCAGCAGCCTGGGGCCCAGGGGGGCGGAAAACACTGAAGCTTTCTTT
>15|TRBV15|NA|TRBJ1-1|NA
CATSNDRLRATEAFF
TGTGCCACCAGCAACGACCGACTGAGGGCCACTGAAGCTTTCTTT
>15|TRBV5-5|NA|TRBJ2-7|NA
CASSLQGAFSYEQYF
TGTGCCAGCAGCTTACAGGGTGCTTTCTCCTACGAGCAGTACTTC
>15|TRBV5-4|TRBD1|TRBJ2-7|NA
CASSPDRGQFYEQYF
TGTGCCAGCAGCCCGGACAGGGGGCAGTTTTACGAGCAGTACTTC
>13|TRBV7-9|NA|TRBJ2-5|NA
CASSSRSAGTQYF
TGTGCCAGCAGCTCTAGGTCGGCGGGGACCCAGTACTTC
>13|TRBV2|NA|TRBJ1-1|NA
CASNGLTNTEAFF
TGTGCCAGCAATGGACTCACCAACACTGAAGCTTTCTTT
>15|TRBV19|NA|TRBJ1-2|NA
CASSIVDRHISGYTF
TGTGCCAGTAGTATCGTAGACAGGCACATAAGTGGCTACACCTTC
>13|TRBV30|NA|TRBJ2-2|many
CAWRRGSAGELFF
TGTGCCTGGAGAAGAGGGTCCGCCGGGGAGCTGTTTTTT
>14|TRBV11-2|TRBD1|TRBJ2-5|NA
CASSIYRGRETQYF
TGTGCCAGCAGCATATACAGGGGACGAGAGACCCAGTACTTC
>15|TRBV18|TRBD2|TRBJ2-3|NA
CASSPGAGGTDTQYF
TGTGCCAGCTCACCTGGGGCGGGAGGCACAGATACGCAGTATTTT
>15|TRBV7-9|TRBD1|TRBJ2-7|NA
CASSLIAGGSYEQYF
TGTGCCAGCAGCTTAATCGCAGGGGGAAGCTACGAGCAGTACTTC
>13|TRBV2|TRBD1|TRBJ1-6|few
CASSDRAHSPLHF
TGTGCCAGTTCTGACAGGGCTCATTCACCCCTCCACTTT
>15|TRBV27|NA|TRBJ1-4|NA
CASKNRHSTNEKLFF
TGTGCCAGCAAGAACAGACATTCAACTAATGAAAAACTGTTTTTT
>17|TRBV7-9|TRBD2|TRBJ2-1|NA
CASSFGTSGGPYNEQFF
TGTGCCAGCAGCTTCGGCACTAGCGGGGGGCCCTACAATGAGCAGTTCTTC
>14|TRBV30|NA|TRBJ2-3|NA
CAWATGVGADTQYF
TGTGCCTGGGCAACCGGGGTCGGGGCAGATACGCAGTATTTT
>14|TRBV19|NA|TRBJ2-5|NA
CASRPGGAVETQYF
TGTGCCAGTAGACCGGGCGGGGCAGTGGAGACCCAGTACTTC
>15|TRBV15|TRBD1|TRBJ2-5|NA
CATSRNDRDRETQYF
TGTGCCACCAGCAGGAACGACAGGGACCGAGAGACCCAGTACTTC
>14|TRBV7-7|NA|TRBJ2-5|NA
CASSSVGPGETQYF
TGTGCTAGCAGCTCCGTGGGCCCAGGCGAGACCCAGTACTTC
>16|TRBV18|NA|TRBJ1-2|NA
CASSSQYSGQYYGYTF
TGTGCCAGCTCATCGCAGTATTCCGGACAGTACTATGGCTACACCTTC